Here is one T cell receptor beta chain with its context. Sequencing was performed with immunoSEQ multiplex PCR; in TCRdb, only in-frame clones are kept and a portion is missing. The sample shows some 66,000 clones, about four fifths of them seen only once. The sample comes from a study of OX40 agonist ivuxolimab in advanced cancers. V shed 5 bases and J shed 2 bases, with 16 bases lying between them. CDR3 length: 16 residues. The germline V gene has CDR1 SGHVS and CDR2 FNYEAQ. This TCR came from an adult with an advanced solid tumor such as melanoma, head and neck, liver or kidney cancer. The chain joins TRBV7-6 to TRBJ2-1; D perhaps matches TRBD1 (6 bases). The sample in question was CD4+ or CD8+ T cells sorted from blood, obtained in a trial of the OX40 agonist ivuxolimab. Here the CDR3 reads CASSKGGAGPYNEQFF. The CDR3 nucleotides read TGTGCCAGCAGCAAAGGGGGTGCTGGGCCCTACAATGAGCAGTTCTTC.